This T cell receptor (beta chain) is from a study of T cell changes during pregnancy in multiple sclerosis. Sequenced by immunoSEQ multiplex PCR; TCRdb stores in-frame clones only, minus some. Among over 50,000 clones listed, 90% were seen once. Sequences were derived from peripheral blood, sampled in the first trimester of pregnancy. The source of this sequence is a female donor in good health, enrolled as a control in a pregnancy study.

DNA of the CDR3: TGTGCCAGCAGCAACCGGGCCTATAATTCACCCCTCCACTTT. Its protein product is CASSNRAYNSPLHF. The chain carries TRBV11-2 and TRBJ1-6; D is undetermined. CDR3 length: 14 residues. Germline V lookup: CDR1 SGHAT, CDR2 FQNNGV. V lost 5 bases to trimming and J lost 2 bases, with 7 bases between them.